The 23 T cell receptor beta chains below come from one sample, sequenced in a study of shared T cell receptors in the human thymus. TCRdb's copy holds only in-frame clones and misses some; the assay was immunoSEQ multiplex PCR. The repertoire holds 600,000 or so clones, with around 87% as singletons. A further study also used this sample, focusing on human thymus T cells.

The source material was thymocytes. These receptor sequences come from a boy under three years old with a congenital heart defect.

This chain links TRBV7-9 with TRBJ2-7; possible D gene TRBD2, 5 bases. Germline V gene data show CDR1 as SEHNR and CDR2 as FQNEAQ (reference sequence). The ends were cut back, 1 base at V and 0 bases at J, with 10 bases in the middle. The CDR3 extends over 15 amino acids. The CDR3 here is CASSLVGDLSYEQYF. For the CDR3, the DNA is TGTGCCAGCAGCTTAGTCGGGGATCTCTCCTACGAGCAGTACTTC.

V is TRBV2 and J is TRBJ2-7, with D tentatively TRBD1 (6 bases). There are 15 residues in the CDR3. From germline, CDR1 is SNHLY and CDR2 FYNNEI. The V and J ends lost 4 bases and 0 bases respectively, with 13 bases between them. The CDR3: CASSVGGFTSYEQYF. As DNA, the CDR3 is TGTGCCAGCAGTGTTGGGGGCTTTACCTCCTACGAGCAGTACTTC.

The chain is built from TRBV4-3 and TRBJ2-7; 12 nucleotides line up with TRBD2. Germline V CDR1 and CDR2: LGHNA, YSLEER. Trimming removed 5 bases from V and 7 bases from J; junction bases left unmatched: 12. The CDR3 has 16 residues. The CDR3 nucleotides read TGCGCCAGCAGCATCAGGAGGGGACTAGCGGGCCGAGAGCAGTACTTC. It translates to CASSIRRGLAGREQYF.

The V call is TRBV19, the J call TRBJ1-6; D may be TRBD1 (5 bases). Germline V gene data show CDR1 as LNHDA and CDR2 as SQIVND (reference sequence). V was cut by 2 bases and J by 6 bases, with 8 bases left in between. The CDR3 runs to 14 residues. The CDR3 DNA reads as TGTGCCAGTAGTATAAGACAGAGTAATTCACCCCTCCACTTT. Translated: CASSIRQSNSPLHF.

This chain joins TRBV18 and TRBJ2-7, with TRBD2 identical over 7 bases. Germline V lookup: CDR1 KGHSH, CDR2 LQKENI. There are 14 residues in the CDR3. The V segment lost 3 bases and the J segment 0 bases; nucleotides outside the gene matches: 2. The CDR3 here is CASSPERGSYEQYF. The CDR3 bases are TGTGCCAGCTCACCGGAGCGGGGCTCCTACGAGCAGTACTTC.

This rearrangement joins TRBV12-2 to TRBJ2-3; whether TRBD1, the table's D call, matches the DNA was not checked. TRBV12-2 counts as a pseudogene. The CDR3 is made up of 11 amino acids. As DNA, the CDR3 is TGTGCCGAAGGGGGCACAGATACGCAGTATTTT. Amino acid sequence: CAEGGTDTQYF.

This chain uses TRBV11-2 with TRBJ2-7, with 9 bases fitting TRBD2. The V gene end was trimmed by 5 bases and the J gene end by 4 bases; junction bases not matched to a gene: 12. Germline assignment: CDR1 SGHAT and CDR2 FQNNGV. The CDR3 spans 16 residues. This CDR3 reads CASSPPRREGLYEQYF. The CDR3 nucleotides are TGTGCCAGCAGCCCTCCGAGGCGGGAGGGCCTGTACGAGCAGTACTTC.

This chain links TRBV28 with TRBJ2-1; 7 bases map to TRBD2. This CDR3 is built from 17 residues. With 1 base clipped from V and 3 bases from J, the junction kept 9 bases outside the gene matches. The germline gives CDR1 MDHEN, CDR2 SYDVKM. In nucleotides, the CDR3 is TGTGCCAGCAGTTTATCCCGGACTAGAAATGGCTACAATGAGCAGTTCTTC. This codes for CASSLSRTRNGYNEQFF.

The chain employs TRBV6-1 and TRBJ1-6; maybe TRBD1 (6 bases). The CDR3 is 15 residues long. Per germline, CDR1 MNHNS and CDR2 SASEGT. Deletions cut 0 bases from V and 9 bases from J, with 12 bases between. CDR3 sequence (DNA): TGTGCCAGCAGTGAAGCCCCAGGGGTAGGTTCACCCCTCCACTTT. Protein product: CASSEAPGVGSPLHF.

The CDR3 spells CASKLAGGNNEQFF. CDR3 bases: TGTGCCAGCAAATTAGCGGGGGGAAACAATGAGCAGTTCTTC. This chain connects TRBV6-1 to TRBJ2-1; the match to TRBD2 covers 10 bases. This CDR3 region has 14 residues. Germline-derived CDR1 and CDR2 are MNHNS and SASEGT. The V and J ends lost 7 bases and 5 bases, in that order; junction bases with no gene match: 5.

This clone came up once. This chain joins TRBV15 and TRBJ2-2, with D unresolved. Looked up from germline, CDR1 is LNHNV and CDR2 is YYDKDF (reference sequence). V lost 3 bases and J 0 bases, leaving 14 bases between the germline ends. CDR3 length: 17 residues. The CDR3 DNA follows: TGTGCCACCAGCAGCCCCCCCCACAGCCCGAACACCGGGGAGCTGTTTTTT. Translating it yields CATSSPPHSPNTGELFF. Full variable domain (remainder filled in from reference TRBV15 and TRBJ2-2): DAMVIQNPRYQVTQFGKPVTLSCSQTLNHNVMYWYQQKSSQAPKLLFHYYDKDFNNEADTPDNFQSRRPNTSFCFLDIRSPGLGDTAMYLCATSSPPHSPNTGELFFGEGSRLTVL.

The CDR3 loop is CASSRAREGNQPQHF. DNA of the CDR3: TGTGCCAGCAGCAGAGCCAGGGAAGGCAATCAGCCCCAGCATTTT. V usage is TRBV21-1 and J usage is TRBJ1-5; TRBD1 is the table's D call and was not checked against the DNA. TRBV21-1 corresponds to a pseudogene. The CDR3 sequence is 15 residues long.

This clone was detected only once. The chain is built from TRBV6-6 and TRBJ2-5, with TRBD1 identical over 7 bases. J lost 2 bases, V lost 8 bases, and 8 bases had no gene match. The CDR3 sequence is 14 residues long. CDR1 MNHNY and CDR2 SVGAGI come from the germline V gene (reference sequence). CDR3 bases: TGTGCCAGCCGAAGGGGGCCAATTCAAGAGACCCAGTACTTC. The encoded protein is CASRRGPIQETQYF.

The V gene is TRBV2, the J gene TRBJ2-5; maybe TRBD2 (5 bases). The CDR3 loop spans 14 amino acids. V lost 2 bases and J lost 5, with 12 bases in between. Germline CDR1 SNHLY, CDR2 FYNNEI. Here the CDR3 reads CASSEPGRWETQYF. DNA of the CDR3: TGTGCCAGCAGTGAACCGGGGAGATGGGAGACCCAGTACTTC.

The chain joins TRBV29-1 to TRBJ2-5; TRBD1 matches at 9 bases. Germline-derived CDR1 and CDR2 are SQVTM and ANQGSEA. With 5 bases clipped from V and 1 base from J, the junction kept 8 bases outside the gene matches. The CDR3 sequence is 15 residues long. The CDR3 loop is CSVTPGQGLQETQYF. As DNA, the CDR3 is TGCAGCGTTACCCCGGGACAGGGTCTCCAAGAGACCCAGTACTTC.

This clone was detected a few times. The chain uses TRBV19 and TRBJ1-2, with TRBD1 matching over 7 bases. V was clipped by 5 bases and J by 5 bases; unmatched bases: 11. The germline CDR1 and CDR2 sequences are LNHDA and SQIVND (reference sequence). The CDR3 extends over 15 amino acids. DNA of the CDR3: TGTGCCAGTAGTCGGGACAGCCGGGGTAGATATGGCTACACCTTC. Translating it yields CASSRDSRGRYGYTF.

The chain combines TRBV9 with TRBJ2-1, with TRBD2 matching over 10 bases. Germline CDR1 is SGDLS and CDR2 is YYNGEE. CDR3 length: 16 residues. V lost 3 bases to trimming and J lost 3 bases; unmatched junction nucleotides: 6. The CDR3: CASSGELAGHYNEQFF. Written as DNA, the CDR3 is TGTGCCAGCAGCGGAGAACTAGCGGGGCACTACAATGAGCAGTTCTTC.

This chain links TRBV5-1 with TRBJ2-5, with 11 bases lining up with TRBD2. V shed 1 base and J 2 bases; nucleotides not matched to a gene: 1. CDR3 size: 15 residues. Germline lookup yields CDR1 SGHRS and CDR2 YFSETQ. This CDR3 is CASSLLAGGQETQYF. The CDR3 DNA is TGCGCCAGCAGCTTGTTAGCGGGGGGGCAAGAGACCCAGTACTTC.

This clone was seen a single time. The chain combines TRBV2 with TRBJ2-7; maybe TRBD2 (5 bases). The germline V gene has CDR1 SNHLY and CDR2 FYNNEI. The CDR3 loop spans 14 amino acids. The V end was cut by 6 bases, the J end by 6 bases, with 18 bases between. This CDR3 is CASRAATLTSEQYF. The CDR3 DNA reads TGTGCCAGCAGAGCCGCAACCCTAACTAGCGAGCAGTACTTC.

The V call is TRBV7-9, the J call TRBJ2-7; possible D gene TRBD2, 7 bases. The germline V and J ends were trimmed by 11 bases and 4 bases, with 12 bases remaining between them. CDR1 SEHNR and CDR2 FQNEAQ come from the germline V gene (reference sequence). The CDR3 is 11 residues long. The CDR3 DNA reads as TGTGCCGCGGGGGCAGAGTACGAGCAGTACTTC. Residues: CAAGAEYEQYF.

The rearrangement uses TRBV18 and TRBJ2-3, with 8 bases identical to TRBD1. Germline V lookup: CDR1 KGHSH, CDR2 LQKENI. This CDR3 has 18 residues. The V segment lost 2 bases and the J segment 2 bases; nucleotides outside the gene matches: 12. The CDR3 nucleotides are TGTGCCAGCTCACCAAGTAGGACAGGGTTGGACCACACAGATACGCAGTATTTT. This sequence encodes CASSPSRTGLDHTDTQYF.

The chain couples TRBV4-1 to TRBJ1-5, with a tentative D call TRBD1 (6 bases). The CDR3 is 14 residues long. With 3 bases removed from V and 5 bases from J, the gap between germline ends came to 11 bases. The germline gives CDR1 MGHRA, CDR2 YSYEKL. The CDR3 DNA sequence: TGCGCCAGCAGCCAGACAGGAGGAGATCAGCCCCAGCATTTT. Translation gives CASSQTGGDQPQHF.

The chain combines TRBV30 with TRBJ2-5, with 14 bases aligning to TRBD2. Trimming cost V 2 bases and J 2 bases; bases outside gene matches: 16. Germline CDR1 is GTSNPN and CDR2 is SVGIG (reference sequence). The CDR3 runs 20 residues. This chain's CDR3 is CAWSSLRVPGLAGDQETQYF. The CDR3 DNA is TGTGCCTGGAGTTCCCTGAGGGTACCGGGACTAGCGGGAGATCAAGAGACCCAGTACTTC.